These 25 T cell receptor beta chains originate from one sample sequenced in a study of T cells in Graves' hyperthyroidism and ophthalmopathy (dated by TCRdb to the late 2010s). The protocol used for the library was multiplex PCR. TCRdb shows the sequencer as Illumina HiSeq 2000. The TCR beta CDR3 regions were amplified from RNA transcripts. The TCR CDR3 was subjected to a first round of RT-PCR using the HTBI primer set and the Qiagen OneStep RT-PCR kit. The public sequencing data were trimmed at Q25 with fastp and processed into clonotypes with MiXCR by TCRdb, which kept only in-frame beta chains. Every entry covers one CDR3 protein and lists the most common genes and DNA from its rows. This sample has approximately 720,000 distinct CDR3 sequences in its table, and over 15% of those were observed once. Over 15% of the sample goes to the ten largest clones. Sequencing input: blood. The receptors derive from a woman aged 45-65 years with Graves' hyperthyroidism that later progressed to Graves' ophthalmopathy.

This clonotype was counted only a few times. This chain connects TRBV14 to TRBJ2-3; 9 bases are a match to TRBD2. Per the germline V gene, CDR1 is SGHDN and CDR2 is FVKESK. This CDR3 is built from 17 residues. V was pared by 4 bases and J by 0 bases, with 8 bases of the junction left unmatched. CDR3 bases: TGTGCCAGCAGCCTCTATCCCAGCGGGGGGAGCACAGATACGCAGTATTTT. Protein product: CASSLYPSGGSTDTQYF.

The V and J genes are TRBV6-1 and TRBJ1-2; D possibly corresponds to TRBD1 (5 bases). V was cut by 6 bases and J by 2 bases, with 25 bases left in between. The CDR3 is 18 residues long. CDR1 is MNHNS and CDR2 is SASEGT in the germline V gene. Here the CDR3 reads CASSSNIRGGNTNYGYTF. Here the CDR3 DNA reads TGTGCCAGCAGCAGTAACATCCGGGGGGGGAATACCAACTATGGCTACACCTTC.

The gene calls are TRBV19 and TRBJ2-1, with 8 bases matching TRBD1. Germline assignment: CDR1 LNHDA and CDR2 SQIVND (reference sequence). The ends lost 10 bases at V and 8 bases at J; junction bases unmatched: 10. The CDR3 is 13 residues long. The CDR3 is CAIAGGPGDEQFF. The CDR3 DNA reads TGTGCCATCGCAGGGGGCCCCGGCGATGAGCAGTTCTTC.

This clonotype was picked up many times. This chain joins TRBV12-3 or TRBV12-4 and TRBJ1-6; TRBD1 is a possible D gene (6 bases). V lost 5 bases, J lost 6 bases, and 20 bases lay in between. There are 17 residues in the CDR3. CDR3 DNA: TGTGCCAGCAGTCCGGGGGGGACACTTACTTCTAATTCACCCCTCCACTTT. Protein sequence: CASSPGGTLTSNSPLHF.

The rearrangement links TRBV9 to TRBJ2-1, with D tentatively TRBD1 (6 bases). The CDR3 is 16 residues long. Germline lookup yields CDR1 SGDLS and CDR2 YYNGEE. V shed 0 bases and J shed 6 bases, with 16 bases lying between them. The CDR3 nucleotides are TGTGCCAGCAGCGTAGGGGGGCTACCCCTTGGCAATGAGCAGTTCTTC. It encodes CASSVGGLPLGNEQFF.

This clonotype was counted only a few times. V usage is TRBV12-3 or TRBV12-4 and J usage is TRBJ2-3; a weak D match, TRBD1 (5 bases). CDR3 size: 15 residues. The V and J ends lost 3 bases and 1 base respectively, with 11 bases between them. In nucleotides, the CDR3 is TGTGCCAGCAGTTTGGTCAGGGCAGGCACAGATACGCAGTATTTT. Residues: CASSLVRAGTDTQYF.

The chain links TRBV6-6 to TRBJ2-3; no reliable D call. The germline CDR1 and CDR2 sequences are MNHNY and SVGAGI (reference sequence). The CDR3 length is 15 residues. V was pared by 0 bases and J by 2 bases, with 9 bases between. The CDR3 here is CASSYSLGYTDTQYF. CDR3 bases: TGTGCCAGCAGTTACTCGCTGGGGTACACAGATACGCAGTATTTT.

The rearrangement uses TRBV5-6 and TRBJ1-6; D not resolved. The V end was cut by 1 base, the J end by 8 bases, with 10 bases between. The CDR3 spans 14 residues. CDR1 and CDR2 (germline): SGHDT, YYEEEE. CDR3 in DNA: TGTGCCAGCAGCTTGTGGAGGGCGTATTCACCCCTCCACTTT. This translates into CASSLWRAYSPLHF.

The sample holds many counts of this clonotype. The chain couples TRBV7-9 to TRBJ1-2; D may be TRBD1 (6 bases). V lost 1 base and J lost 7, with 13 bases in between. The length of the CDR3 is 14 residues. Germline CDR1 is SEHNR and CDR2 is FQNEAQ (reference sequence). CDR3 amino acids: CASSLVGGLRGYTF. As DNA, the CDR3 is TGTGCCAGCAGCTTAGTTGGGGGGCTGCGTGGCTACACCTTC. The variable domain in full, completed from reference TRBV7-9 and TRBJ1-2, reads DTGVSQNPRHKITKRGQNVTFRCDPISEHNRLYWYRQTLGQGPEFLTYFQNEAQLEKSRLLSDRFSAERPKGSFSTLEIQRTEQGDSAMYLCASSLVGGLRGYTFGSGTRLTVV.

The rearrangement links TRBV9 to TRBJ1-6, with D perhaps TRBD1 (5 bases). Between the trimmed V and J ends, which lost 0 bases and 10 bases, there was a span of 14 bases. CDR3 length equals 15 residues. Germline CDR1 reads SGDLS; CDR2 reads YYNGEE. CDR3 in amino acids: CASSVEITGGSPLHF. CDR3 nucleotide sequence: TGTGCCAGCAGCGTAGAAATCACAGGAGGGTCACCCCTCCACTTT.

The rearrangement uses TRBV5-6 and TRBJ2-7; 15 positions match TRBD2. The germline gives CDR1 SGHDT, CDR2 YYEEEE. CDR3 length equals 17 residues. V gave up 4 bases and J gave up 2 bases; unmatched junction bases: 7. The CDR3, as DNA: TGTGCCAGCAGCGTGGGACTAGCGGGGGGAACCCCCTACGAGCAGTACTTC. Its translation is CASSVGLAGGTPYEQYF.

This clonotype occurred many times. This chain uses TRBV27 with TRBJ2-7; 7 bases map to TRBD1. The V gene's germline CDR1 is MNHEY and CDR2 SMNVEV (reference sequence). The CDR3 sequence is 14 residues long. After removal of 5 bases from V and 3 bases from J, the junction contained 7 bases not matched to a gene. CDR3 region: CASSPPDRVYEQYF. DNA for the CDR3: TGTGCCAGCAGTCCTCCCGACAGGGTCTACGAGCAGTACTTC.

This clonotype appeared many times. The chain has TRBV12-3 or TRBV12-4 and TRBJ1-1; weak D call: TRBD1 (6 bases). The length of the CDR3 is 15 residues. Trimming left V 4 bases short and J 5 bases short, with 17 bases between. The CDR3 region is CASSSQDSYGTEAFF. The CDR3 nucleotides read TGTGCCAGCAGTTCCCAGGACAGCTATGGTACTGAAGCTTTCTTT.

This chain joins TRBV4-1 and TRBJ2-5; D unclear. V lost 4 bases and J lost 3, with 9 bases in between. The CDR3 is 13 residues long. Germline CDR1 MGHRA, CDR2 YSYEKL. The CDR3 sequence: CASSPPWEETQYF. Written as DNA, the CDR3 is TGCGCCAGCAGCCCCCCCTGGGAAGAGACCCAGTACTTC.

This clonotype was counted only a few times. The rearrangement links TRBV19 to TRBJ2-7; 7 bases line up with TRBD1. This CDR3 is 15 amino acids long. V gave up 6 bases and J gave up 0 bases; unmatched junction bases: 8. Germline loops: CDR1 LNHDA, CDR2 SQIVND (reference sequence). The CDR3, as DNA: TGTGCCAGTAGAGGGACAGAGGAAGTCTCCTACGAGCAGTACTTC. Residues: CASRGTEEVSYEQYF.

The table lists this clonotype with many counts. The J gene is TRBJ1-5, the V gene TRBV10-1; D perhaps matches TRBD1 (6 bases). V lost 4 bases and J 6 bases, leaving 10 bases between the germline ends. CDR3 length equals 13 residues. CDR1 WNHNN and CDR2 SYGVQD come from the germline V gene (reference sequence). CDR3: CASSAGVGQPQHF. Written as DNA, the CDR3 is TGCGCCAGCAGTGCAGGGGTCGGTCAGCCCCAGCATTTT.

V and J are TRBV20-1 and TRBJ2-2; D gene uncertain. The germline V gene has CDR1 DFQATT and CDR2 SNEGSKA (reference sequence). The CDR3 spans 17 residues. V lost 0 bases and J 1 base, leaving 15 bases between the germline ends. CDR3 in DNA: TGCAGTGCTAGAGATCGGTTCTGGACGGGGAACACCGGGGAGCTGTTTTTT. Its translation: CSARDRFWTGNTGELFF.

This clonotype showed up just a few times. This rearrangement joins TRBV4-2 to TRBJ1-1; the D is unclear. Trimming cost V 1 base and J 5 bases, with 11 bases left between them. Looked up from germline, CDR1 is LGHNA and CDR2 is YNFKEQ. The CDR3 covers 14 residues. The DNA of the CDR3 is TGTGCCAGCAGCCAAGCTGAGGGTTGGACTGAAGCTTTCTTT. This codes for CASSQAEGWTEAFF.

CDR3 DNA: TGTGCCAGCAGCTTGGAGGGGGCAGAGACCCAGTACTTC. This sequence encodes CASSLEGAETQYF. The chain recombines TRBV5-8 with TRBJ2-5; TRBD1 matches 7 bases. The CDR3 runs to 13 residues. Germline V CDR1 and CDR2: SGHTS, YDEGEE. The V gene end was trimmed by 0 bases and the J gene end by 4 bases; junction bases not matched to a gene: 0.

J is TRBJ2-5 and V is TRBV6-2 or TRBV6-3; weak D call: TRBD2 (5 bases). The V gene lost 1 base and the J gene lost 5 bases, with 14 bases spanning the gap. From germline, CDR1 is MNHEY and CDR2 SVGEGT. The CDR3 consists of 15 residues. In nucleotides, the CDR3 is TGTGCCAGCAGTTACTTTGTAGCGATGAGTGAGACCCAGTACTTC. Encoded protein: CASSYFVAMSETQYF.

Ten or more counts support this clonotype. The rearrangement uses TRBV6-1 and TRBJ1-6; possibly TRBD1 for D (6 bases). The germline CDR1 and CDR2 sequences are MNHNS and SASEGT. This CDR3 is built from 16 residues. V was shortened by 5 bases and J by 6 bases, with 17 bases between the two germline ends. The CDR3 nucleotides read TGTGCCAGCAGTTCACGGACAGCTCGGATTAATTCACCCCTCCACTTT. Translating it yields CASSSRTARINSPLHF.

V gene TRBV29-1 combines with J gene TRBJ2-3; D is possibly TRBD2 (6 bases). This CDR3 has 14 residues. Trimming left V 5 bases short and J 3 bases short, with 15 bases between. Per germline, CDR1 SQVTM and CDR2 ANQGSEA. In DNA, the CDR3 is TGCAGCGTTTCTGATAGGGGAGGTACAGATACGCAGTATTTT. Protein sequence: CSVSDRGGTDTQYF.

This clonotype was counted at least ten times. This chain joins TRBV11-2 and TRBJ1-4; tentative D call: TRBD1 (6 bases). The CDR3 totals 14 residues. The germline V gene encodes CDR1 SGHAT and CDR2 FQNNGV. V was trimmed by 3 bases and J by 5 bases, leaving 10 bases between them. The CDR3 bases are TGTGCCAGCAGCTTGCCAGGGGTCAATGAAAAACTGTTTTTT. It yields the protein CASSLPGVNEKLFF.

The chain is built from TRBV12-3 or TRBV12-4 and TRBJ2-2; TRBD2 matches at 15 bases. The CDR3 runs 16 residues. The junction had 5 bases not matched to a gene; V was cut back by 5 bases and J by 7 bases. CDR3 sequence (DNA): TGTGCCAGCAGTCGAGGACTAGCGGGGGGGCTCGGGGAGCTGTTTTTT. This sequence encodes CASSRGLAGGLGELFF.

This clonotype was found a few times. The chain is built from TRBV4-1 and TRBJ2-3; 13 bases map to TRBD2. This CDR3 spans 17 amino acids. V shed 0 bases, J shed 3 bases, and the junction held 3 bases outside the gene matches. Germline values: CDR1 MGHRA, CDR2 YSYEKL. CDR3 residues: CASSQDGTSGATDTQYF. CDR3 in DNA: TGCGCCAGCAGCCAAGATGGGACTAGCGGGGCAACAGATACGCAGTATTTT.